These 31 T cell receptor beta chains originate from one sample sequenced in a study of CD8+CD57+ T cells in acquired aplastic anemia. It was genomic DNA that served as the template for profiling TCR beta VDJ and CDR3. TCRdb analysed the reads with MiXCR anew, one entry per CDR3 protein. Here the sample spans about 130,000 distinct CDR3 sequences, roughly 40% being singletons. The sequencing input was sorted CD4+, CD8+, or CD8+CD57+ T cells (not recorded which) from PBMCs. All receptors derive from a human donor in good health, serving as a control.

This clonotype was detected ten times or more. This chain links TRBV5-1 with TRBJ1-4, with D possibly matching TRBD1 (5 bases). The ends were cut back, 0 bases at V and 5 bases at J, with 14 bases in the middle. The CDR3 runs 16 residues. The V gene's germline CDR1 is SGHRS and CDR2 YFSETQ. The CDR3 DNA reads as TGCGCCAGCAGCTTGGAAGGGGCACGGCAGAATGAAAAACTGTTTTTT. Its translation is CASSLEGARQNEKLFF. Full variable domain (rest looked up from reference TRBV5-1 and TRBJ1-4): KAGVTQTPRYLIKTRGQQVTLSCSPISGHRSVSWYQQTPGQGLQFLFEYFSETQRNKGNFPGRFSGRQFSNSRSEMNVSTLELGDSALYLCASSLEGARQNEKLFFGSGTQLSVL.

In its sample, this clonotype was seen many times. The chain employs TRBV5-4 and TRBJ1-6; a possible D gene is TRBD1 (6 bases). CDR1 SGHNT and CDR2 YYREEE come from the germline V gene (reference sequence). V was pared by 0 bases and J by 6 bases, with 16 bases between. The CDR3 is made up of 17 amino acids. For the CDR3, the DNA is TGTGCCAGCAGCTTGGTCGGCCAGGGGATCGCTAATTCACCCCTCCACTTT. Its translation is CASSLVGQGIANSPLHF.

This clonotype was counted ten times or more. This chain connects TRBV3-1 to TRBJ2-3; D gene uncertain. The germline V gene encodes CDR1 LGHDT and CDR2 YNNKEL (reference sequence). The CDR3 runs 14 residues. V dropped 1 base and J dropped 1 base, with 6 bases sitting between them. The CDR3 nucleotides are TGTGCCAGCAGCCAAGGTACCGGCACAGATACGCAGTATTTT. This sequence encodes CASSQGTGTDTQYF.

Many counts were recorded for this clonotype. The chain links TRBV12-3 or TRBV12-4 to TRBJ2-3; 12 nucleotides align to TRBD2. The length of the CDR3 is 16 residues. Trimming took 5 bases from V and 4 from J; bases not matched to a gene: 7. The CDR3 here is CASSLRLAGDADTQYF. The CDR3 DNA follows: TGTGCCAGCAGTCTCAGACTAGCGGGAGATGCAGATACGCAGTATTTT.

This clonotype was found many times. The chain links TRBV20-1 to TRBJ2-1, with 10 bases identical to TRBD2. Looked up from germline, CDR1 is DFQATT and CDR2 is SNEGSKA (reference sequence). The CDR3 is 13 amino acids. DNA for the CDR3: TGCAGCCAGACTAGCGGGCTATACAATGAGCAGTTCTTC. This codes for CSQTSGLYNEQFF.

V usage is TRBV29-1 and J usage is TRBJ2-7, with D perhaps assigned TRBD1 or TRBD2 (5 bases each). The CDR3 extends over 14 amino acids. Trimming cost V 2 bases and J 6 bases, with 17 bases left between them. The germline CDR1 and CDR2 sequences are SQVTM and ANQGSEA. The CDR3 nucleotides read TGCAGCGTTGAACCCGGGGCGGGCCGGGGCGAGCAGTACTTC. Translating it yields CSVEPGAGRGEQYF.

This clonotype was picked up many times. The genes are TRBV19 and TRBJ2-5, with a tentative D call TRBD1 (5 bases). The CDR3 sequence is 14 residues long. V shed 3 bases and J shed 2 bases, with 10 bases lying between them. Germline CDR1 reads LNHDA; CDR2 reads SQIVND (reference sequence). CDR3 protein: CASSIGPGQETQYF. CDR3 nucleotide sequence: TGTGCCAGTAGTATTGGGCCAGGGCAAGAGACCCAGTACTTC.

On this clonotype itself: A clone one base away is much larger, so this may be a read error. The chain recombines TRBV27 with TRBJ2-7; D not resolved. The CDR3 is 15 residues long. Trimming took 3 bases from V and 1 from J, leaving 13 bases between them. Per the germline V gene, CDR1 is MNHEY and CDR2 is SMNVEV (reference sequence). CDR3 residues: CASSFLGDGSYEQYF. In DNA, the CDR3 is TGTGCCAGCAGTTTCTTGGGCGACGGATCCTACGAGCAGTACTTC.

On this clonotype: Relative to the germline gene, one junction end is altered; a read error may explain this. The chain links TRBV11-3 to TRBJ2-3; 7 nucleotides line up with TRBD2. The CDR3 totals 14 residues. Germline CDR1 SGHNT, CDR2 YENEEA. The CDR3: CASSPRGVIDMQYF. The CDR3 DNA reads as TGTGCCAGCAGCCCACGGGGGGTAATAGATATGCAGTATTTT.

The chain combines TRBV20-1 with TRBJ1-2; no definite D call. The CDR3 totals 12 residues. Germline V gene lookup returns CDR1 DFQATT and CDR2 SNEGSKA (reference sequence). The ends were cut back, 3 bases at V and 2 bases at J, with 7 bases in the middle. The CDR3 loop is CSASGRNYGYTF. CDR3 nucleotide sequence: TGCAGTGCTAGTGGTAGAAACTATGGCTACACCTTC.

This clonotype came up many times. V is TRBV20-1 and J is TRBJ1-2, with 9 bases matching TRBD1. Germline CDR1 is DFQATT and CDR2 is SNEGSKA (reference sequence). V shed 6 bases and J 7 bases; nucleotides not matched to a gene: 6. The CDR3 runs 12 residues. This chain's CDR3 is CSASRDRAGYTF. The CDR3 bases are TGCAGTGCCAGCCGGGACAGGGCTGGCTACACCTTC.

This clonotype was observed a handful of times. The junction and the germline gene differ at one end; a read error may be behind it. The chain has TRBV10-2 and TRBJ1-4; TRBD1 might be the D (6 bases). The CDR3 loop spans 17 amino acids. CDR1 WSHSY and CDR2 SAAADI come from the germline V gene. The CDR3 region is CASRFGSGAASEEKLFF. The CDR3 DNA sequence: TGTGCCAGCAGATTTGGGTCAGGGGCGGCATCGGAGGAAAAACTGTTTTTT.

CDR3 bases: TGTGCCTGGAGCCCCGGACTAGCGGGGGGTAATGAGCAGTTCTTC. This codes for CAWSPGLAGGNEQFF. The chain is built from TRBV30 and TRBJ2-1; the match to TRBD2 covers 14 bases. CDR3 length equals 15 residues. Germline CDR1 and CDR2: GTSNPN and SVGIG (reference sequence). V lost 3 bases and J lost 7; bases outside the gene matches: 5.

This clonotype was seen a handful of times. The chain links TRBV10-3 to TRBJ2-5; 7 nucleotides match TRBD2. Germline trimming cut 0 bases from V and 7 bases from J; bases unmatched to any gene: 5. The CDR3 has 14 residues. Per germline, CDR1 ENHRY and CDR2 SYGVKD. The CDR3 loop is CAISESGGRVTQYF. CDR3 DNA: TGTGCCATCAGTGAGTCGGGCGGGAGAGTGACCCAGTACTTC.

Many counts were recorded for this clonotype. The chain employs TRBV4-2 and TRBJ2-7; 8 bases match TRBD2. Losses at the gene ends were 3 bases for V and 0 bases for J; bases not matched to a gene: 16. The CDR3 totals 19 residues. The germline V gene encodes CDR1 LGHNA and CDR2 YNFKEQ. The CDR3 reads CASSHDNLSGRGSSYEQYF. The CDR3, as DNA: TGTGCCAGCAGCCACGATAACCTGAGCGGGAGAGGGTCCTCCTACGAGCAGTACTTC.

Many counts were recorded for this clonotype. J is TRBJ1-6 and V is TRBV11-2; unclear D gene. The CDR3 totals 16 residues. Germline lookup yields CDR1 SGHAT and CDR2 FQNNGV. Trimming left V 0 bases short and J 10 bases short, with 16 bases between. The CDR3 coding sequence is TGTGCCAGCAGCTTAGAAGTTCCGGGAGTCGGGTCACCCCTCCACTTT. Protein: CASSLEVPGVGSPLHF.

This clonotype was found a few times. This chain joins TRBV18 and TRBJ1-3; 7 positions match TRBD1. V lost 1 base, J lost 0 bases, and 3 bases stayed unmatched. The CDR3 is 16 amino acids. Germline lookup yields CDR1 KGHSH and CDR2 LQKENI. In nucleotides, the CDR3 is TGTGCCAGCTCACCACAGGGACAGAGCTCTGGAAACACCATATATTTT. This translates into CASSPQGQSSGNTIYF.

This clonotype was picked up a small number of times. The V call is TRBV3-1, the J call TRBJ2-3; 11 bases line up with TRBD2. Germline CDR1 LGHDT, CDR2 YNNKEL (reference sequence). V lost 6 bases to trimming and J lost 3 bases; unmatched junction nucleotides: 8. The length of the CDR3 is 16 residues. The DNA of the CDR3 is TGTGCCAGCAGTCTTACTAGCGGGAGATGGACAGATACGCAGTATTTT. Protein product: CASSLTSGRWTDTQYF.

The V and J genes are TRBV27 and TRBJ1-4, with 9 positions matching TRBD1. The germline gives CDR1 MNHEY, CDR2 SMNVEV (reference sequence). This CDR3 contains 14 residues. V was clipped by 3 bases and J by 10 bases; unmatched bases: 6. CDR3 sequence: CASSFTGQGRKLFF. The CDR3 coding sequence is TGTGCCAGCAGTTTCACCGGACAGGGGAGAAAACTGTTTTTT.

The chain combines TRBV12-3 or TRBV12-4 with TRBJ1-6; the D is unclear. V lost 0 bases and J lost 0, with 9 bases in between. This CDR3 region has 17 residues. The CDR3 reads CASSLAILSSYNSPLHF. The DNA for the CDR3 is TGTGCCAGCAGTTTAGCCATACTGAGCTCCTATAATTCACCCCTCCACTTT.

This clonotype was seen many times. The V gene is TRBV4-1, the J gene TRBJ1-2; TRBD1 matches 7 bases. Germline loops: CDR1 MGHRA, CDR2 YSYEKL. The CDR3 has 14 residues. V was pared by 2 bases and J by 7 bases, with 7 bases of the junction left unmatched. In nucleotides, the CDR3 is TGCGCCAGCAGCCAACCCGGGACAGTTTTTGGCTACACCTTC. Translating it yields CASSQPGTVFGYTF.

This clonotype was counted between two and nine times. The rearrangement links TRBV4-2 to TRBJ1-1, with 11 bases that match TRBD1. This CDR3 has 17 residues. The germline V gene has CDR1 LGHNA and CDR2 YNFKEQ. J was trimmed by 4 bases and V by 4 bases; bases with no gene match: 11. CDR3 region: CASSPGQGASLVTEAFF. In nucleotides, the CDR3 is TGTGCCAGCAGCCCCGGACAGGGGGCTTCCTTAGTCACTGAAGCTTTCTTT.

A note on this clonotype: The conserved final phenylalanine or tryptophan is absent from the CDR3, which likely points to a read error. The V call is TRBV2, the J call TRBJ1-2; no definite D call. The CDR3 covers 14 residues. Germline-derived CDR1 and CDR2 are SNHLY and FYNNEI. The CDR3 sequence is CASSERLPDYGYTI. The CDR3 region has the DNA TGCGCCAGCAGTGAACGGCTGCCCGACTATGGCTACACCATC.

At least ten counts were recorded for this clonotype. The CDR3 DNA reads as TGTGCCAGCAGCCCGGGAGCAGGGTACTCACCCCTCCACTTT. Translating gives CASSPGAGYSPLHF. The V and J genes are TRBV14 and TRBJ1-6, with TRBD1 as a possible D gene (5 bases). Between the trimmed V and J ends, which lost 4 bases and 10 bases, there was a span of 14 bases. The CDR3 is made up of 14 amino acids. Germline CDR1 reads SGHDN; CDR2 reads FVKESK.

This clonotype came up many times. The rearrangement links TRBV11-2 to TRBJ2-7; unclear D gene. Germline-derived CDR1 and CDR2 are SGHAT and FQNNGV. This CDR3 has 14 residues. Trimming shortened V by 0 bases and J by 4 bases, and 10 bases separated the two germline ends. The chain's CDR3 is CASSLDGAGYEQYF. CDR3 in DNA: TGTGCCAGCAGCTTAGACGGCGCTGGGTACGAGCAGTACTTC.

This clonotype has only a few counts. V is TRBV28 and J is TRBJ2-2; 7 nucleotides agree with TRBD2. The CDR3 runs 15 residues. V shed 4 bases, J shed 2 bases, and the junction held 4 bases outside the gene matches. The germline CDR1 and CDR2 sequences are MDHEN and SYDVKM. CDR3 amino acids: CASSWIAGNTGELFF. In DNA, the CDR3 is TGTGCCAGCAGTTGGATAGCGGGTAACACCGGGGAGCTGTTTTTT. Variable domain in full (rest from reference TRBV28 and TRBJ2-2): DVKVTQSSRYLVKRTGEKVFLECVQDMDHENMFWYRQDPGLGLRLIYFSYDVKMKEKGDIPEGYSVSREKKERFSLILESASTNQTSMYLCASSWIAGNTGELFFGEGSRLTVL.

This clonotype was counted at least ten times. This chain joins TRBV5-1 and TRBJ1-2; 8 bases agree with TRBD1. The ends lost 4 bases at V and 8 bases at J; junction bases unmatched: 13. This CDR3 comprises 15 residues. CDR1 and CDR2 from the germline V gene are SGHRS and YFSETQ. The CDR3 region is CASSLLMDRADGYTF. CDR3 nucleotides: TGCGCCAGCAGCCTATTGATGGACAGGGCTGACGGCTACACCTTC.

This clonotype showed up just a few times. This rearrangement joins TRBV3-1 to TRBJ2-2; D gene unclear. The germline CDR1 and CDR2 sequences are LGHDT and YNNKEL (reference sequence). The CDR3 is 15 residues long. The ends were cut back, 0 bases at V and 6 bases at J, with 11 bases in the middle. The CDR3: CASSQDGLAAGELFF. CDR3 sequence (DNA): TGTGCCAGCAGCCAAGATGGTCTTGCAGCCGGGGAGCTGTTTTTT.

With regard to this clonotype: A much larger clone is a single base away; this may be a read error. The chain recombines TRBV6-5 with TRBJ2-3; 9 nucleotides match TRBD2. Germline V lookup: CDR1 MNHEY, CDR2 SVGAGI. The V segment lost 8 bases and the J segment 3 bases; nucleotides outside the gene matches: 9. The CDR3 has 15 residues. CDR3 amino acids: CASCLGTSRTDTQYF. The CDR3, as DNA: TGTGCCAGCTGTTTGGGGACTAGCAGGACAGATACGCAGTATTTT.

This clonotype showed up many times. V gene TRBV20-1 combines with J gene TRBJ1-1; no reliable D call. Germline V gives CDR1 DFQATT, CDR2 SNEGSKA (reference sequence). With 4 bases removed from V and 4 bases from J, the gap between germline ends came to 10 bases. This CDR3 is built from 12 residues. The CDR3 protein is CSATQGPTEAFF. In DNA form, the CDR3 reads TGCAGTGCTACCCAAGGGCCCACTGAAGCTTTCTTT.

V usage is TRBV7-8 and J usage is TRBJ2-5, with 8 bases identical to TRBD1. The V gene's germline CDR1 is SGHVS and CDR2 FQNEAQ. V lost 5 bases and J lost 5; bases outside the gene matches: 13. The CDR3 length is 16 residues. This CDR3 is CASSQHRGYGYETQYF. Written as DNA, the CDR3 is TGTGCCAGCAGCCAACACAGGGGGTACGGCTACGAGACCCAGTACTTC. The full variable domain, in which reference TRBV7-8 and TRBJ2-5 provide the parts outside the CDR3, is GAGVSQSPRYKVAKRGQDVALRCDPISGHVSLFWYQQALGQGPEFLTYFQNEAQLDKSGLPSDRFFAERPEGSVSTLKIQRTQQEDSAVYLCASSQHRGYGYETQYFGPGTRLLVL.